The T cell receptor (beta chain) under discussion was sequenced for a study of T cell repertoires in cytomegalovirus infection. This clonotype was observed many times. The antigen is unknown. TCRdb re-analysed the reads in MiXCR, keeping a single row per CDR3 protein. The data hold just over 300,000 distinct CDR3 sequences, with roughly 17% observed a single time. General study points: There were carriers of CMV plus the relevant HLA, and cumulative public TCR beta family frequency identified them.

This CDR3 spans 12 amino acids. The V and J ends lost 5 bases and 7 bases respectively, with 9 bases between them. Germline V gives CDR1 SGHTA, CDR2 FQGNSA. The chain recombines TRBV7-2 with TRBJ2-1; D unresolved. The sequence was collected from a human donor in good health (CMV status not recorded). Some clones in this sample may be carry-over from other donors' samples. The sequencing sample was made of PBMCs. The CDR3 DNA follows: TGTGCCAGCAGCGCAACCGGGAATGAGCAGTTCTTC. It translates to CASSATGNEQFF. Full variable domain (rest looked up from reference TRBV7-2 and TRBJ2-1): GAGVSQSPSNKVTEKGKDVELRCDPISGHTALYWYRQSLGQGLEFLIYFQGNSAPDKSGLPSDRFSAERTGGSVSTLTIQRTQQEDSAVYLCASSATGNEQFFGPGTRLTVL.